The following is a T cell receptor (beta chain) sequence with its context. The method was immunoSEQ multiplex PCR; TCRdb's version includes in-frame clones alone and lacks a portion of them. The top ten hold around 0.6% of the sample, which has fewer than 1.4 million clones, around 78% seen once. Within Nashville, Tennessee resided all donors, each a Caucasian adult. The entry originates in a study of shared clonotypes between healthy human individuals. The CDR3 loop spans 16 amino acids. Between the trimmed V and J ends, which lost 2 bases and 2 bases, there was a span of 15 bases. The germline V gene encodes CDR1 WSHSY and CDR2 SAAADI.

The specimen was memory CD4+ T cells from PBMCs. Subset reported: CD45RA-negative fraction. The origin of this receptor is a man aged 18 to 35 in good health. Some clones in this sample may be carry-over from other donors' samples. The chain employs TRBV10-2 and TRBJ2-5; D is possibly TRBD2 (7 bases). The CDR3 sequence: CASSEPRGGRQETQYF. Written as DNA, the CDR3 is TGCGCCAGCAGTGAGCCCAGGGGAGGGCGGCAAGAGACCCAGTACTTC.